The T cell receptor beta chain under discussion was sequenced for a study of T cells expressing NK-cell markers. The overall study: Sorted CD3+CD56-NKG2C+, CD3+CD56+NKG2C- and CD3+CD56+NKG2C+ T cells were the source of the TCR beta repertoires.

Study-level points and caveats: Dominant NKG2C+ clonotype frequencies of roughly 1.0-7.5% of CD8+ T cells were measured in over five donors. The CD3+CD56-NKG2C+ fraction of a few donors was also led by these clonotypes.

As concerns this clonotype: Its antigen is as yet unknown.

Germline CDR1 MGHRA, CDR2 YSYEKL. The CDR3 runs to 16 residues. As the method of synthesis, 5'RACE template switching with UMIs yielded TCR beta cDNA. TCRdb re-called the 5' RACE reads and catalogs CDR3 proteins one per entry, DNA excluded. The sample table includes fewer than 400,000 distinct CDR3 sequences. The sequenced material came from blood T cells: a sorted CD56 or NKG2C T cell subset, CD4+ or CD8+ T cells, or bulk PBMC T cells (not recorded which). The sequence was obtained from a woman in her forties or fifties in good health. The chain links TRBV4-1 to TRBJ2-1; the D gene TCRdb calls, TRBD2, cannot be checked with no DNA. The CDR3 region is CASSQVTAGGPNEQFF.